This TCR beta chain came from a study of cytomegalovirus exposure and HLA in healthy donors. Assay: immunoSEQ multiplex PCR; the TCRdb copy retains only in-frame clones and omits some. This table has around 99,000 clones, approximately 91% appearing once. V was pared by 0 bases and J by 6 bases, with 6 bases between. Germline V CDR1 and CDR2: SGHDT, YYEEEE. This CDR3 comprises 13 residues. The chain combines TRBV5-6 with TRBJ2-2; the D gene is possibly TRBD1 (6 bases). The receptor's source is a woman under 30 in good health and CMV-seronegative. Sequenced material: PBMCs. CDR3 amino acids: CASSLGGPGELFF. CDR3 coding DNA: TGTGCCAGCAGCTTGGGGGGGCCCGGGGAGCTGTTTTTT.